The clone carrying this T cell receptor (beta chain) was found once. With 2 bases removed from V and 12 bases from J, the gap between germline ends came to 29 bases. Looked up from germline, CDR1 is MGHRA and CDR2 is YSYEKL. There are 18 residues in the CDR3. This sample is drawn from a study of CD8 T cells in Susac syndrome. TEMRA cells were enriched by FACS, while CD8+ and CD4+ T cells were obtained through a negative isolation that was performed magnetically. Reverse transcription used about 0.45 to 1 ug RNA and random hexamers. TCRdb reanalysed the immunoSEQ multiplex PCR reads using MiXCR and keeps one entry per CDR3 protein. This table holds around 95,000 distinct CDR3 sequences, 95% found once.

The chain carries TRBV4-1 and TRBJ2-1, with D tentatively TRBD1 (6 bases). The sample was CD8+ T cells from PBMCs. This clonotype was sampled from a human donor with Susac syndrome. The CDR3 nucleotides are TGCGCCAGCAGCCAATTAGAGAGACAGGTGGGACGTATAATGAGGCAGTTCTTC. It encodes CASSQLERQVGRIMRQFF.